The text below deals with one TCR beta chain. Its antigen is currently not known. No base qualities exist here, and no much larger clone lies one base off it. This entry belongs to a study of cytomegalovirus exposure and HLA in healthy donors (dated by TCRdb to the late 2010s). Regarding the study in general: An earlier analysis of 587 of the donors reported 250 to 300 Gb of sequence data and around 100 million unique TCR beta sequences obtained from roughly 180 million T cells. An early release covering 550 to 650 HLA-typed donors comprised about 320 gigabases of sequencing data and roughly 86 million unique TCR sequences. Of the approximately 400 genotyped donors, less than 90% were placed in the genetic ancestry cluster associated with self-reported Caucasian donors. The study aimed to test whether signatures of past pathogen exposure could be identified by cataloging public T cell receptors. The study used immunosequencing to profile the T cell repertoires of some 600 subjects and linked those repertoires to cytomegalovirus serostatus. Besides the first cohort of 666 subjects, a separate validation cohort made up of 120 different subjects was used. High-throughput TCR immunosequencing, statistical association of individual TCRs with disease status, and machine learning were combined to predict cytomegalovirus infection status. A later analysis re-examined previously published TCR beta repertoires from around 670 donors and added high-resolution HLA genotyping to investigate patterns of TCR occurrence. The later analysis used no new phenotypic data to find candidate immune exposures, relying instead on TCR beta sequences and their occurrence across donors. An earlier analysis of 587 of the donors used high-throughput TCR beta sequencing to judge whether each TCR beta V gene segment behaved as functional or pseudogenic. Donor age, sex, ethnicity and CMV serostatus were compiled alongside the repertoire data. A later genetic analysis used genome-wide SNP genotypes for about 60% of the roughly 700 donors, treating that subset as a discovery cohort. All discovery cohort repertoires had been generated using a single sequencing platform. Class I and class II HLA loci were covered by the typing at four-digit resolution. Typing coverage differed by locus: A, B, C, DRB1 and DQB1 were typed in about 629-640 donors, DQA1 in about 550, DPA1 in some 570, and DPB1 in roughly 450. Because of strong linkage in the cohort, roughly five DR-DQ haplotypes were treated as single units for association and clustering. Across around 400 genotyped donors of the cohort, an average of about 240,000 unique TCR beta nucleotide sequences per donor were sequenced, and 15% to 20% of those sequences were non-productive.

In total, roughly 710 healthy bone marrow donors made up the cohort. At the time of sampling, every cohort member was nominally healthy, though immune exposures that went unrecorded were likely present. The donor was CMV seronegative and belonged to the group of 350 to 400 seronegative cohort members. Each donor provided a peripheral blood sample, and peripheral blood mononuclear cells were used for TCR beta sequencing. The Qiagen DNeasy Blood Extraction Kit was used to extract genomic DNA from the blood cell samples. At the junction V is shortened by 2 bases and J by 5 bases; bases outside the gene matches: 8. From the cysteine through the phenylalanine, the CDR3 covers 15 amino acids. The only DNA kept is the CDR3, 45 bases in frame from the first base. The CDR1 and CDR2 encoded by the germline V gene (reference sequence) are MNHNY and SVGAGI. The library was built by means of the immunoSEQ multiplex PCR assay. A mixture of 60 forward primers for TCR Vbeta segments and 13 reverse primers for TCR Jbeta segments was used in the multiplex PCR. The CDR3 region of rearranged TCR beta genes was amplified from genomic DNA with a multiplex PCR assay. Amplified TCR beta libraries were sequenced as 87-base-pair reads on the Illumina HiSeq System. The published analysis was carried out like this. A later analysis counted 65 million to 90 million unique TCR beta chains across the 650 to 800 repertoires, and approximately 11 million of these chains were shared by at least two donors. Raw reads were error-corrected and collapsed into unique sequences by a nearest-neighbor algorithm in which closely related sequences were merged to remove PCR and sequencing errors. Alignment of CDR3 sequences to IMGT reference sequences was used to assign V, D and J gene segments. For a sequence to be retained, a match of at least six nucleotides was required to both a V gene segment and a J gene segment. A rearrangement counted as productive if the CDR3 had no stop codons and remained in frame with V and J, and every other rearrangement counted as non-productive. Following IMGT convention, CDR3 was defined as the stretch from the second conserved V-encoded cysteine to the conserved J-encoded phenylalanine. In an earlier analysis of roughly 580 of the donors, sequences lacking an unambiguous match to a single V gene segment were excluded. An earlier analysis of 587 of the donors called V segments functional above 56.7% productive rearrangements and segregating when the between-donor standard deviation exceeded 5%. A statistical classification framework was developed to diagnose cytomegalovirus status using the catalog of TCR beta chain sequences. A later analysis assigned V and J genes by comparing TCR nucleotide sequences with IMGT/GENE-DB human TR gene sequences. Using the TCRdist pipeline, a later analysis assigned CDR3 sequences along with most-parsimonious VDJ recombination scenarios. In a later analysis, every TCR beta chain was defined by the combination of its CDR3 amino acid sequence and its V-gene family, and reads without a unique V-gene family were dropped. In a later analysis, 450 to 600 highly shared, low-generation-probability nucleotide sequences were removed to address suspected cross-contamination and a sequencing artifact. For each public chain, a later analysis derived a clonal expansion index from normalized ranks of inferred template counts within each repertoire. In a later analysis, generation probabilities were computed with a VDJ recombination model fitted to out-of-frame rearrangements, and the resulting probabilities were checked against IGoR. In a later analysis, hypergeometric tests were used to score TCR-TCR, TCR-HLA and TCR-CMV co-occurrence, with a repertoire-size bias correction applied to TCR pairs. False discovery rates were estimated in a later analysis by permuting HLA or CMV assignments 20 times. A later analysis grouped co-occurring TCRs with DBSCAN, adding TCRdist sequence similarity when clustering within HLA-allele-positive subsets. Co-occurrence clustering excluded repertoires with fewer than 30,000 or more than 120,000 public chains, plus five with anomalous nucleotide sharing. What TCRdb holds here is the immuneACCESS table cut down to in-frame rearrangements. Part of the clones is not present; checked against another copy, under half of the missing clones reflect an unresolved V gene, and the others are unexplained. D and trimming come from the DNA, and the V and J calls and clone size come from that table. A total of approximately 70,000 clones appear in this sample, roughly 72% of them only once. About 5.7% of the sample goes to the ten largest clones.

Study-level results and caveats: A further reported finding was that TCR beta sequences accurately predicted the HLA-A and HLA-B alleles for most subjects in the first cohort. Because counts were too low, under 20 rarely observed V segments, including chromosome 9 orphons, were left out of the earlier analysis of a few hundred of the donors. When HLA alleles, especially DR and DQ, strongly co-occurred, TCR associations were difficult to assign to individual alleles. Specific HLA alleles were associated with 15,000 to 20,000 TCR beta sequences at a false discovery rate of 0.05 in a later analysis. A later genetic analysis associated a missense DCLRE1C variant with V-gene and J-gene trimming of TCR beta chains, and an independent cohort replicated the association. In a later analysis, the rate of TCR association differed among HLA loci, with DRB1 alleles having the most associated TCRs and HLA-C alleles having the fewest. The only immune exposure information available for the cohort was CMV serostatus. Most TCR sequences were seen in very few donors, while some public TCRs were found in many individuals. In this cohort, only TCR beta chains were sequenced, and detectable features were limited by the absence of alpha or paired-chain data. Sequencing depth was assumed to be roughly uniform across donors in the presence/absence analyses, though that assumption may not hold. Correlated functional status among segregating V segments might reflect linkage disequilibrium, but an unknown experimental factor could not be ruled out. Compared with equally common non-associated chains, HLA-associated TCR beta chains in a later analysis were more clonally expanded and had lower generation probabilities. The sequencing pipeline was judged likely to have produced a cluster of highly shared sequence variants as a technical artifact. Several of the top co-occurrence clusters appeared to be linked to parvovirus B19, influenza, CMV and Epstein-Barr virus, according to a later analysis. The authors suggested that the approach could potentially be extended to other disease states and immunological phenotypes. Because the 87-base-pair reads could not distinguish some IMGT-functional V segments, including TRBV6-2 and TRBV6-3, those segments were excluded. HLA typing was unavailable for some donors at each locus, so association tests used only the typed subset. Compared with the 666-donor mean, donors in an Asian-associated ancestry cluster had fewer N-insertions in productive TCRs, according to a later genetic analysis. Most CMV-associated TCR beta chains appeared to be HLA-restricted in a later analysis, and the HLA associations seemed to be driven largely by CMV exposure. In an earlier analysis of 587 of the donors, most TCR beta V segments appeared in productive rearrangements about 87% or about 30% of the time, broadly matching IMGT annotations. The classifier was reported to diagnose cytomegalovirus status with high specificity and sensitivity in both the original and validation cohorts. The study gave a list of 150 to 200 TCR beta chains associated with cytomegalovirus. In vitro tests confirmed that a few of the cytomegalovirus-associated TCR beta chains recognize cytomegalovirus antigens.

Sequenced: PBMCs. The source of this sequence is a man aged 45-60 years in good health and CMV-seronegative. This receptor chain uses TRBV6-6 and TRBJ1-2, with 7 junctional bases fitting TRBD1. The CDR3 region has the sequence CASSYTGTATYGYTF. The nucleotide sequence reads as follows: TGTGCCAGCAGTTACACCGGGACAGCTACATATGGCTACACCTTC.